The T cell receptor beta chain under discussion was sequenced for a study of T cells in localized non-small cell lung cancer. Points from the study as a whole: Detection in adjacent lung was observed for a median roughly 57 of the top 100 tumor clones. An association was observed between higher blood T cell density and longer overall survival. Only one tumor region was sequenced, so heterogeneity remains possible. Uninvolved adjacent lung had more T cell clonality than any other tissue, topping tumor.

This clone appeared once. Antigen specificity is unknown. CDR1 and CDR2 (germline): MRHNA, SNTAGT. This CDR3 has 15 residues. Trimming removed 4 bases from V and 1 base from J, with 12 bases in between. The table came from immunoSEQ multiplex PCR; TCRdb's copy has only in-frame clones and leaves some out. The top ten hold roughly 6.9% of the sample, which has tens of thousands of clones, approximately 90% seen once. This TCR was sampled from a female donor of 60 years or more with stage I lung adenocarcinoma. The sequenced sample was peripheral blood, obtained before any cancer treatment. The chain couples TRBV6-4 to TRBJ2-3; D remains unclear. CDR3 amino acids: CASSVDMLGTDTQYF. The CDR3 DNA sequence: TGTGCCAGCAGTGTTGACATGTTAGGCACAGATACGCAGTATTTT.